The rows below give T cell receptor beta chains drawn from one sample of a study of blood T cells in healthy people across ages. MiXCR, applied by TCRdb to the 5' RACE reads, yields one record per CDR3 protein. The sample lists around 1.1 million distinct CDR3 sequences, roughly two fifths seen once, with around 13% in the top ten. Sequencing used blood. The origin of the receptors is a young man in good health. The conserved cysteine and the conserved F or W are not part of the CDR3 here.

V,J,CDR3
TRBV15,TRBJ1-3,ATSRVPGRLTIGNTIY
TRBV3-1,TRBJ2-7,ASSQAGQIGSHEQY
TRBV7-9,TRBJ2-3,ASSLGTLQY
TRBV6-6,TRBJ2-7,ASSYHQGEVEQY
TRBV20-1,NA,SARSGQGDNEQY
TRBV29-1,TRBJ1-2,SPGGANYGYT
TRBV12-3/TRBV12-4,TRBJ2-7,ASSPQGRAYEQY
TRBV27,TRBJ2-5,TSSFDGLGAQY
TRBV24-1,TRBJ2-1,ATSDVTYQPRDRF
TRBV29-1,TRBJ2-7,SVVGQESSYEQY
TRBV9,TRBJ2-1,ASSWGPNTYNEQF
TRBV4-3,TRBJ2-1,ASSPREVGILNEQF
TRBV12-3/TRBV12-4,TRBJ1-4,ASTPYGGESEKLF
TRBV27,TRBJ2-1,ASSFGTGNYNEQF
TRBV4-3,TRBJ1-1,ASSQDVSMNTEAF
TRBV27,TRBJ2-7,ASSYRTGDEQY
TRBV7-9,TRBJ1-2,ASSFRQEVYGYT
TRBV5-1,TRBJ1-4,ASSPREATNEKLF
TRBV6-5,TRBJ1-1,ASSRRVATEAF
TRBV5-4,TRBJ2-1,ASSLGSSGGSYNEQF
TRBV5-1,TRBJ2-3,ASSDETTDTQY
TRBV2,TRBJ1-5,ASSDRGWQPQH
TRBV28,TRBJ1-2,ASGAGGAHGYT
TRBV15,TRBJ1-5,ATSFYRDSNQPQH
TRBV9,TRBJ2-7,ASSVGFSQTYEQY
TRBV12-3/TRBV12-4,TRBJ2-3,ASSLRDRGLVDTQY
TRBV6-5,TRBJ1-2,ASRRDRGNYGYT
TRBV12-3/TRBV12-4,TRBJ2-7,ASSGGTALEIYEQY
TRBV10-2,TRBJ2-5,ATTDLQSHYNEQY
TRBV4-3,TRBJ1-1,ASSQVYRRNTEAF
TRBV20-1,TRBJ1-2,SAASSGGYT
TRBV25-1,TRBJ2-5,ASSEDWSGQETQY
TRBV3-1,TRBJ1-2,ASSPPDRGFKNYGYT
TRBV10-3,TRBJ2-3,AISESSTGTDTQY
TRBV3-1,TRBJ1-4,ATERSGGEKLF
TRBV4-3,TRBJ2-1,ASSHDTDDEQF
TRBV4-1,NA,ASSQDRTSGGTFGETQY
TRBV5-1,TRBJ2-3,ASSLGGTTSNTDTQY
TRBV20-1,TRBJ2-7,SAPKGDRPYEQY
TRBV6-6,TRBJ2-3,ASTPIPDRVSTDTQY
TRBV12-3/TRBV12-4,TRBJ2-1,ASPHRTGGQF
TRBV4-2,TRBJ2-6,ASSPYAGENSGANVLT
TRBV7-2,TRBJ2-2,ASSLRGQPTGELF
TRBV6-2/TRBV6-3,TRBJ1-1,ASSDLGLSAEAF
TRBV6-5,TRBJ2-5,ASSYPGVGEQY
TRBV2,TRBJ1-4,ASSSSRGYNEKLF
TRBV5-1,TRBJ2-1,ASSQDGVSDEQF
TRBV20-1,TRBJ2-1,SARIPGIPYNEQF